The present entry profiles one T cell receptor beta chain with its context. This sample is drawn from a study of cytomegalovirus exposure and HLA in healthy donors. In germline, CDR1 is LGHNT, CDR2 FRNRAP. Trimming cost V 6 bases and J 3 bases; bases outside gene matches: 3. This CDR3 has 15 residues. PCR involved 60 Vbeta and 13 Jbeta primers. Measured with immunoSEQ multiplex PCR; TCRdb has only the in-frame clones, and not every one. The table lists 95,000 to 150,000 clones, about 75% of them singletons. The J gene is TRBJ2-3, the V gene TRBV12-5; 13 bases fit TRBD2. Sequencing used PBMCs. The receptor was isolated from a man aged 60 to 75 in good health and CMV-seropositive. CDR3 nucleotides: TGTGCTAGTGGCACGGGACTAGCGGGAACAGATACGCAGTATTTT. It is translated as CASGTGLAGTDTQYF.